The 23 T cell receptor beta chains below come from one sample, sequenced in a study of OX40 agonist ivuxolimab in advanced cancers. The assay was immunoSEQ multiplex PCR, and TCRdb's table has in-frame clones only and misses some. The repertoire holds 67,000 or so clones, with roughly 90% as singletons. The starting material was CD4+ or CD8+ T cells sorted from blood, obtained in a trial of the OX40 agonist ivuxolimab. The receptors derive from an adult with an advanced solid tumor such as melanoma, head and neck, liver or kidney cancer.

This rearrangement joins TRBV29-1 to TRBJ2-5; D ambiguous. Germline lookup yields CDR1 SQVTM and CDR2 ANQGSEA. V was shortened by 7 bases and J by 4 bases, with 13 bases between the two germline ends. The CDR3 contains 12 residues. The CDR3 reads CSARVPRETQYF. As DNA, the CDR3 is TGCAGCGCTCGGGTCCCACGAGAGACCCAGTACTTC. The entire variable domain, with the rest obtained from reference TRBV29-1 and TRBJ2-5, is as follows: SAVISQKPSRDICQRGTSLTIQCQVDSQVTMMFWYRQQPGQSLTLIATANQGSEATYESGFVIDKFPISRPNLTFSTLTVSNMSPEDSSIYLCSARVPRETQYFGPGTRLLVL.

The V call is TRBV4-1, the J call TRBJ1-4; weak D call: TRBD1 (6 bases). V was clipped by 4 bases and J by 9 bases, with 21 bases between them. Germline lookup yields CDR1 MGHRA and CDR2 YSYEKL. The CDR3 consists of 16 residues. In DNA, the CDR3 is TGCGCCAGCAGCCCGATCTATACAGGGAGGACGCAAAAACTGTTTTTT. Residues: CASSPIYTGRTQKLFF.

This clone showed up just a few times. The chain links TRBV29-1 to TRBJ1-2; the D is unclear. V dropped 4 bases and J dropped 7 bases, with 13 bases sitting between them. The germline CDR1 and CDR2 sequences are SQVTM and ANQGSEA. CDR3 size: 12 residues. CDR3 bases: TGCAGCGTTGGCGATCAACTCTCTGGCTACACCTTC. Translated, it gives CSVGDQLSGYTF. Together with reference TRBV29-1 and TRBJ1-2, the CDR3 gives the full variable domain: SAVISQKPSRDICQRGTSLTIQCQVDSQVTMMFWYRQQPGQSLTLIATANQGSEATYESGFVIDKFPISRPNLTFSTLTVSNMSPEDSSIYLCSVGDQLSGYTFGSGTRLTVV.

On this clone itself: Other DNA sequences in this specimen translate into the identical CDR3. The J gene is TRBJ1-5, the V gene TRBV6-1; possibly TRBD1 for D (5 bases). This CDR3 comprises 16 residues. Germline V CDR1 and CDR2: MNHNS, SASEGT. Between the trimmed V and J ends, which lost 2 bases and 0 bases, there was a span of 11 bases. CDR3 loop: CASSELAGYSNQPQHF. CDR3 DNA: TGTGCCAGCAGTGAACTGGCAGGGTATAGCAATCAGCCCCAGCATTTT.

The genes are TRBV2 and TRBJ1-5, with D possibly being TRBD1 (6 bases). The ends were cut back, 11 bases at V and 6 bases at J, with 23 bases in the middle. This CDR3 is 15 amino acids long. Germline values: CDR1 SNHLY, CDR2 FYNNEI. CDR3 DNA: TGTGCCTGTGCTTCCCTAAACAGGGAAATTCAGCCCCAGCATTTT. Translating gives CACASLNREIQPQHF. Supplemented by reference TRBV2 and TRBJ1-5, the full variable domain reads EPEVTQTPSHQVTQMGQEVILRCVPISNHLYFYWYRQILGQKVEFLVSFYNNEISEKSEIFDDQFSVERPDGSNFTLKIRSTKLEDSAMYFCACASLNREIQPQHFGDGTRLSIL.

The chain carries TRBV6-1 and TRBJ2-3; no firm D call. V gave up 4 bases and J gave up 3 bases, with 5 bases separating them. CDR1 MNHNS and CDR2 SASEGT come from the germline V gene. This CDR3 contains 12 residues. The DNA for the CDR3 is TGTGCCAGCAGTGGAACAACAGATACGCAGTATTTT. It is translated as CASSGTTDTQYF.

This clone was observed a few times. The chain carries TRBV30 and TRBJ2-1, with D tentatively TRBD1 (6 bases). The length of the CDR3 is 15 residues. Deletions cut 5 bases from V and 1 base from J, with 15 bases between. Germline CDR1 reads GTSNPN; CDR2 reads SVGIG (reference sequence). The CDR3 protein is CAWDQGITSYNEQFF. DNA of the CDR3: TGTGCCTGGGACCAGGGGATTACATCCTACAATGAGCAGTTCTTC.

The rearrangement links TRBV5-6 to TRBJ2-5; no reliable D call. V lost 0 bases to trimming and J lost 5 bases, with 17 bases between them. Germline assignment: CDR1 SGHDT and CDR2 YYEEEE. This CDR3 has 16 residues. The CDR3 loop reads CASSLDSGRVIETQYF. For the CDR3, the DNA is TGTGCCAGCAGCTTGGACTCCGGAAGGGTAATCGAGACCCAGTACTTC.

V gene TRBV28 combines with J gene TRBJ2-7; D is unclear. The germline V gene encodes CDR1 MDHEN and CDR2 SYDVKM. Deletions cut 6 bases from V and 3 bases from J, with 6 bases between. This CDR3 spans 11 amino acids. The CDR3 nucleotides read TGTGCCAGCAGCGTAGGCTACGAGCAGTACTTC. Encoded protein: CASSVGYEQYF. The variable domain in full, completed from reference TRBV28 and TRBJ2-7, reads DVKVTQSSRYLVKRTGEKVFLECVQDMDHENMFWYRQDPGLGLRLIYFSYDVKMKEKGDIPEGYSVSREKKERFSLILESASTNQTSMYLCASSVGYEQYFGPGTRLTVT.

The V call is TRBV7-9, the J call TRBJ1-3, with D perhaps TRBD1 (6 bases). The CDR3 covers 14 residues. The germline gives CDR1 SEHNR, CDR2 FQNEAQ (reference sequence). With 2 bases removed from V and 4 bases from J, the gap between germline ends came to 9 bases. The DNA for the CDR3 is TGTGCCAGCAGCTTACTAGGACAGGGAAACACCATATATTTT. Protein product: CASSLLGQGNTIYF.

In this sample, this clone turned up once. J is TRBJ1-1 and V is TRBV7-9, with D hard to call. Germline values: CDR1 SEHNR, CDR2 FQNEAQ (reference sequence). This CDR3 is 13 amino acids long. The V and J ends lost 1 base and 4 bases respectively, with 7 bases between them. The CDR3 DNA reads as TGTGCCAGCAGCTTAGTGGCCGTCACTGAAGCTTTCTTT. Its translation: CASSLVAVTEAFF.

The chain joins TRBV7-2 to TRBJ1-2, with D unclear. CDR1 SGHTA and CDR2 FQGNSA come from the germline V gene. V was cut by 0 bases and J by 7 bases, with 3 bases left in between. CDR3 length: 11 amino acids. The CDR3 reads CASSLAVGYTF. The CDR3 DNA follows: TGTGCCAGCAGCTTAGCGGTTGGCTACACCTTC.

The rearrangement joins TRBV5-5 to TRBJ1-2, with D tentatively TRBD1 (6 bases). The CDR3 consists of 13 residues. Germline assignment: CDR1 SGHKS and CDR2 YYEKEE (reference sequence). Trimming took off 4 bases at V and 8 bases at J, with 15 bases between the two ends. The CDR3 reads CASSNQGTEGYTF. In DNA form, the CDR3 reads TGTGCCAGCAGCAACCAGGGGACCGAGGGCTACACCTTC.

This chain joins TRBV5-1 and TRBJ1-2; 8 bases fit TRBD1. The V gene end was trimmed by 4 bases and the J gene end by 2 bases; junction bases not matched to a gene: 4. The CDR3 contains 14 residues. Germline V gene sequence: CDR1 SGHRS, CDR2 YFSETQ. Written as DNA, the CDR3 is TGCGCCAGCAGCCCGGACAGGGCCAACTATGGCTACACCTTC. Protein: CASSPDRANYGYTF. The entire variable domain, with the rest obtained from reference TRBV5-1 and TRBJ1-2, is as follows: KAGVTQTPRYLIKTRGQQVTLSCSPISGHRSVSWYQQTPGQGLQFLFEYFSETQRNKGNFPGRFSGRQFSNSRSEMNVSTLELGDSALYLCASSPDRANYGYTFGSGTRLTVV.

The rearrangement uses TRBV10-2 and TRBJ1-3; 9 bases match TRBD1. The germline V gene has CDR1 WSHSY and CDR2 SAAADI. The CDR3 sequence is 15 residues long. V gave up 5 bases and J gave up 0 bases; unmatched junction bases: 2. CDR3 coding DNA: TGCGCCAGCAGTCGGACAGGGGACTCTGGAAACACCATATATTTT. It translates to CASSRTGDSGNTIYF.

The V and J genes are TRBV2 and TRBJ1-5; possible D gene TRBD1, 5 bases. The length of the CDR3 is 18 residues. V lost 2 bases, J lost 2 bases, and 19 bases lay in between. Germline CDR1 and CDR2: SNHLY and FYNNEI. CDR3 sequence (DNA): TGTGCCAGCAGTGAAAGGCAGGGTCGAGGAGTTGGCAATCAGCCCCAGCATTTT. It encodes CASSERQGRGVGNQPQHF.

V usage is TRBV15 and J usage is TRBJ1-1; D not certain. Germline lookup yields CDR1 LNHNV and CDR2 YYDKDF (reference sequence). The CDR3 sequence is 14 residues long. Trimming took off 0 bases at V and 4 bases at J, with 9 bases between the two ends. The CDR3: CATSRDRMGTEAFF. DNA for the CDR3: TGTGCCACCAGCAGAGATCGAATGGGCACTGAAGCTTTCTTT.

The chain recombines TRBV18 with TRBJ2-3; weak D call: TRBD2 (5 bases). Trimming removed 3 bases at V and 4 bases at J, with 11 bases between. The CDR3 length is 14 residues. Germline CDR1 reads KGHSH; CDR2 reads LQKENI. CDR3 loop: CASSPAVGADTQYF. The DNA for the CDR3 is TGTGCCAGCTCACCGGCTGTCGGGGCAGATACGCAGTATTTT.

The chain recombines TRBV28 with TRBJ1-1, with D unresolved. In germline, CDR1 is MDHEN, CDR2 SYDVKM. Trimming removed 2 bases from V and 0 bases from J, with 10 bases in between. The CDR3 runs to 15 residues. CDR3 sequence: CASSLNVILNTEAFF. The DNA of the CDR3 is TGTGCCAGCAGTTTAAACGTAATTTTGAACACTGAAGCTTTCTTT.

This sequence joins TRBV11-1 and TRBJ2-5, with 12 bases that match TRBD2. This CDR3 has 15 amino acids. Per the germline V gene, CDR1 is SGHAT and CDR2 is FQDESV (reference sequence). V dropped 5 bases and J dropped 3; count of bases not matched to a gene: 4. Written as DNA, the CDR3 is TGTGCCAGCAGCCAGCGGACTAGCGGGGAAGAGACCCAGTACTTC. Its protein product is CASSQRTSGEETQYF.

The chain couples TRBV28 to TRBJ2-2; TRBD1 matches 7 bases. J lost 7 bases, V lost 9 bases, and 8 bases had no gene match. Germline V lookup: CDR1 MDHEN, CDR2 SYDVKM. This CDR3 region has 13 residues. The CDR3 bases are TGTGCCAGTAGGGACAGAGAGGGCGGGGAGCTGTTTTTT. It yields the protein CASRDREGGELFF.

CDR3 residues: CASQAIPGGGYEQYF. Here the CDR3 DNA reads TGTGCCAGTCAAGCTATTCCAGGGGGCGGCTACGAGCAGTACTTC. The chain is built from TRBV6-1 and TRBJ2-7, with 8 bases matching TRBD1. There are 15 residues in the CDR3. The germline gives CDR1 MNHNS, CDR2 SASEGT. V was clipped by 9 bases and J by 3 bases; unmatched bases: 13.

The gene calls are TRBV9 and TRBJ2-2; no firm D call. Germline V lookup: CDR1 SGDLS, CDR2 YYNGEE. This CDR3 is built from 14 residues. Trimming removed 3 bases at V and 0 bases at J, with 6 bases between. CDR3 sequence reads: CASSAPTNTGELFF. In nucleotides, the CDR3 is TGTGCCAGCAGCGCCCCAACGAACACCGGGGAGCTGTTTTTT.